One T cell receptor (beta chain) is described in this entry. This sample is drawn from a study of blood T cell repertoires in COVID-19. The overall study: PBMCs, B-cell-depleted T cells, or T cells were the source of the cDNA or gDNA that made up the material.

As handled by the study authors: It was from reference gene primer amplification that nucleated cell counts were estimated. Here immunoSEQ multiplex PCR was the method, and the copy in TCRdb shows in-frame clones only, minus some. The DNA was the basis for D and trimming; V, J and clone size are from that table. There are 90,000 to 130,000 clones in the sample; 88% occur only once, and 2% to 3% lies in the top ten. From germline, CDR1 is KGHSH and CDR2 LQKENI. The CDR3 extends over 13 amino acids. V lost 4 bases and J lost 6, with 11 bases in between. This TCR was sampled from a human donor in a cohort sampled during active COVID-19. V is TRBV18 and J is TRBJ2-3; perhaps TRBD1 as D (6 bases). The specimen was peripheral blood. CDR3 coding DNA: TGTGCCAGCTCACAAACAGGGACCGATACGCAGTATTTT. It is translated as CASSQTGTDTQYF.